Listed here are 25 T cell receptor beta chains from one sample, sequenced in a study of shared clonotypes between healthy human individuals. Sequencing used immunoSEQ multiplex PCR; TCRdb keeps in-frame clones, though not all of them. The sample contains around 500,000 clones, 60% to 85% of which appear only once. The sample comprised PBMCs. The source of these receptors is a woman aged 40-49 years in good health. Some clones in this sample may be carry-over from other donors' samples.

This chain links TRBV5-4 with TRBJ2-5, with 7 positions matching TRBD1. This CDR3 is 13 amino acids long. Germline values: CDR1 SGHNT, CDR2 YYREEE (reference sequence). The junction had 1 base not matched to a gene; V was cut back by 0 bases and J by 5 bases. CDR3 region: CASSLEGAETQYF. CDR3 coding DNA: TGTGCCAGCAGCTTGGAGGGGGCGGAGACCCAGTACTTC.

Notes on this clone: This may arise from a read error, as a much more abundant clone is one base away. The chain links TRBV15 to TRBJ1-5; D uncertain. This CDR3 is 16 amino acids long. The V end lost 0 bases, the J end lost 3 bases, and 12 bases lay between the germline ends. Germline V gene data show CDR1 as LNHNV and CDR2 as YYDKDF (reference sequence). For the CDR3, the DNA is TGTGCCACCAGCAGAGATCGGCCCGGGGACAATCAGCCCCAGCATTTT. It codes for CATSRDRPGDNQPQHF.

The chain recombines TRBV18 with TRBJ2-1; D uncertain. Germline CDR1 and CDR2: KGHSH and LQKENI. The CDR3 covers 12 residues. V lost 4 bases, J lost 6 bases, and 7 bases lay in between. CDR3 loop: CASSRSSNEQFF. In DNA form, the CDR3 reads TGTGCCAGCTCACGATCAAGCAATGAGCAGTTCTTC. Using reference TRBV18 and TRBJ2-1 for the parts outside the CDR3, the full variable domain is NAGVMQNPRHLVRRRGQEARLRCSPMKGHSHVYWYRQLPEEGLKFMVYLQKENIIDESGMPKERFSAEFPKEGPSILRIQQVVRGDSAAYFCASSRSSNEQFFGPGTRLTVL.

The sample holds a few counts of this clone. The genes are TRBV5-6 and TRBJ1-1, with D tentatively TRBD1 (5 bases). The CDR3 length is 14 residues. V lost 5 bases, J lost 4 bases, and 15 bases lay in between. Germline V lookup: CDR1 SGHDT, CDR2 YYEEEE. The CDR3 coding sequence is TGTGCCAGCAGGTCCGGGACGGAGTTCACTGAAGCTTTCTTT. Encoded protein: CASRSGTEFTEAFF.

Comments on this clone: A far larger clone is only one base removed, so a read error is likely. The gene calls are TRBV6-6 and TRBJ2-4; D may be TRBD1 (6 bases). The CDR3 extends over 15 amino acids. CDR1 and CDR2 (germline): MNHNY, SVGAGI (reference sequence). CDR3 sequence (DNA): TGTGCCAGCAGCACCTTGGGGACAACCAATAACATTCAGTACTTC. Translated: CASSTLGTTNNIQYF.

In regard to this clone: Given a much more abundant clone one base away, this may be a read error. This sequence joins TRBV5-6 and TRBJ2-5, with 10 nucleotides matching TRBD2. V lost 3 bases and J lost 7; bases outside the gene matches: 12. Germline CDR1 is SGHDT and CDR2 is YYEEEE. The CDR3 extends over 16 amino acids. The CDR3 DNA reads TGTGCCAGCAGCTCGACTGAAGCGGGAGGGAGGGGGACCCAGTACTTC. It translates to CASSSTEAGGRGTQYF.

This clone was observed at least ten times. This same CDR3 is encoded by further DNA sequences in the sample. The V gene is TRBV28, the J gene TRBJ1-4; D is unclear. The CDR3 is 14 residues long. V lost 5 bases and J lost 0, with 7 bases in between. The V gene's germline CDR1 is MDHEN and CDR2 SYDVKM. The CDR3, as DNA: TGTGCCAGCAGTCGAGTTGCAACTAATGAAAAACTGTTTTTT. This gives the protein CASSRVATNEKLFF.

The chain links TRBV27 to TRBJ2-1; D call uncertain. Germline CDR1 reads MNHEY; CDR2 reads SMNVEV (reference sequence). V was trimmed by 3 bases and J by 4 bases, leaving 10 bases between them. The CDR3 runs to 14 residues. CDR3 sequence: CASSFAQIYNEQFF. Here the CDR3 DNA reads TGTGCCAGCAGTTTTGCACAGATTTACAATGAGCAGTTCTTC.

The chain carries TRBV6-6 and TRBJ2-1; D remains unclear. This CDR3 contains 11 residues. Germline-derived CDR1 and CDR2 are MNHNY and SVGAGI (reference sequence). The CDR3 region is CAASSYNEQFF. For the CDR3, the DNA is TGTGCGGCCAGCTCCTACAATGAGCAGTTCTTC.

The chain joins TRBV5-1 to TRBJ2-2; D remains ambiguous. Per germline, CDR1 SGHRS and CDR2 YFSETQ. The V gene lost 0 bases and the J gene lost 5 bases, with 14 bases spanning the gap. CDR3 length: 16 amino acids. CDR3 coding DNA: TGCGCCAGCAGCTTGGATTGGGGTTCGAGGACCGGGGAGCTGTTTTTT. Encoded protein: CASSLDWGSRTGELFF.

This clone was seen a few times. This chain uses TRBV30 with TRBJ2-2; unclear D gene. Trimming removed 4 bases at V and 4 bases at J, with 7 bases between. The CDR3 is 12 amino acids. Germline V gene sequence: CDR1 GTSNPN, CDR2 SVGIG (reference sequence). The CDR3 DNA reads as TGTGCCTGGAAGCGCCCCACCGGGGAGCTGTTTTTT. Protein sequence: CAWKRPTGELFF.

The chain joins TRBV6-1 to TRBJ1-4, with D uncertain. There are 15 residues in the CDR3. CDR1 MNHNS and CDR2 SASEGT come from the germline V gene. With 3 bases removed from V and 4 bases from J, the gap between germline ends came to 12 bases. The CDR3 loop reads CASSDIGQINEKLFF. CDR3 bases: TGTGCCAGCAGTGACATCGGGCAGATTAATGAAAAACTGTTTTTT.

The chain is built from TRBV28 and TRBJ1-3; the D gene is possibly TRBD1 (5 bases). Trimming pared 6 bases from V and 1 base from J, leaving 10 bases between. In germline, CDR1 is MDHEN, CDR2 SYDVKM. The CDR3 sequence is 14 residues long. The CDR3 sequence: CASSNGGSGNTIYF. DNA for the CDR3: TGTGCCAGCAGCAATGGGGGTTCTGGAAACACCATATATTTT.

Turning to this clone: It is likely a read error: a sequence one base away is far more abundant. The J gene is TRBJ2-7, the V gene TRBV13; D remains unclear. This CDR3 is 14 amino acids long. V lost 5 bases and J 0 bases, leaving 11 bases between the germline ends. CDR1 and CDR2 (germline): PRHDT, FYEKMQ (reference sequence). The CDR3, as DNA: TGTGCCAGCAGCCTAACCCCCTGCTCCTACGAGCAGTACTTC. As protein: CASSLTPCSYEQYF.

The CDR3 DNA sequence: TGTGCCTGGGCACGACAGGGGGAGCAGTACTTC. As protein: CAWARQGEQYF. The V and J genes are TRBV30 and TRBJ2-7, with TRBD1 matching over 8 bases. The V segment lost 5 bases and the J segment 7 bases; nucleotides outside the gene matches: 4. The CDR3 is 11 amino acids. Germline V gives CDR1 GTSNPN, CDR2 SVGIG (reference sequence).

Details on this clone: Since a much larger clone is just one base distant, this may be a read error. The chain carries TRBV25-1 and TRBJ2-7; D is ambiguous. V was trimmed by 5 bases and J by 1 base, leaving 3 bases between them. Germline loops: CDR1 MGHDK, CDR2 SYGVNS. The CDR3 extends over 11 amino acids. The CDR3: CASSPSYEQYF. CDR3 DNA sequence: TGTGCCAGCAGTCCTTCCTACGAGCAGTACTTC.

The CDR3 sequence is CASSPPPTDTQYF. In nucleotides, the CDR3 is TGTGCCAGCAGTCCTCCTCCCACAGATACGCAGTATTTT. This sequence joins TRBV28 and TRBJ2-3; D gene unclear. This CDR3 is 13 amino acids long. The V end lost 5 bases, the J end lost 2 bases, and 8 bases lay between the germline ends. Per the germline V gene, CDR1 is MDHEN and CDR2 is SYDVKM.

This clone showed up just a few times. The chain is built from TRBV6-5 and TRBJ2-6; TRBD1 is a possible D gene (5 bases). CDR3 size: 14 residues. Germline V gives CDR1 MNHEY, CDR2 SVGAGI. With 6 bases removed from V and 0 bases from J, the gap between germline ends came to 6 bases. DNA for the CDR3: TGTGCCAGCAGACAGGTCTCTGGGGCCAACGTCCTGACTTTC. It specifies CASRQVSGANVLTF.

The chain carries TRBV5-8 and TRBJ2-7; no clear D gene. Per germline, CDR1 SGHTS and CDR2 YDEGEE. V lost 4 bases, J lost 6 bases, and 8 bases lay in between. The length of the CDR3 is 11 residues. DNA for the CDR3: TGTGCCAGCAGCAGAGGCTTCGAGCAGTACTTC. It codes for CASSRGFEQYF.

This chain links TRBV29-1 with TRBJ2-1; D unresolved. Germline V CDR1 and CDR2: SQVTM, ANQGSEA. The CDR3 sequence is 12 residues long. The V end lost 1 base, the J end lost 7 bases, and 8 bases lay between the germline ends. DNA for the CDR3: TGCAGCGTTGAAGTAAGCAGGAATGAGCAGTTCTTC. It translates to CSVEVSRNEQFF.

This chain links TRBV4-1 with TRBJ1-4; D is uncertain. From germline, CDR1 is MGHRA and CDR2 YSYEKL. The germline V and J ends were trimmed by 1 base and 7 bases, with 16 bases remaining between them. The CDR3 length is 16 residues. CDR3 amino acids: CASSQVKQGLGEKLFF. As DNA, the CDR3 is TGCGCCAGCAGCCAAGTTAAACAAGGTCTCGGTGAAAAACTGTTTTTT.

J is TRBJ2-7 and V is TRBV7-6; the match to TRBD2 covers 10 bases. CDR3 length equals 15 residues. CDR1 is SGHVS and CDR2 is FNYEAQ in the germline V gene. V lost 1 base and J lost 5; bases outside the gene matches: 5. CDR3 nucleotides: TGTGCCAGCAGCTTAGTCGGGACTAGCGTCCACGAGCAGTACTTC. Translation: CASSLVGTSVHEQYF.

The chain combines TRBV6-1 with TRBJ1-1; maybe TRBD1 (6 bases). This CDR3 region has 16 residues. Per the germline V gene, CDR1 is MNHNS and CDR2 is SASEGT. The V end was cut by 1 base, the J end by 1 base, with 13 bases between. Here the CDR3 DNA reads TGTGCCAGCAGTGAAGTCCCCGGCAGGGGGAACACTGAAGCTTTCTTT. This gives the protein CASSEVPGRGNTEAFF.

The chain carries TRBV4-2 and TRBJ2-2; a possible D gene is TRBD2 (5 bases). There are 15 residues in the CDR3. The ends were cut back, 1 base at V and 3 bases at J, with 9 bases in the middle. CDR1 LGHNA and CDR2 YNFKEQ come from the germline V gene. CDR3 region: CASSQATLDTGELFF. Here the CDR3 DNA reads TGTGCCAGCAGCCAAGCTACACTAGACACCGGGGAGCTGTTTTTT.

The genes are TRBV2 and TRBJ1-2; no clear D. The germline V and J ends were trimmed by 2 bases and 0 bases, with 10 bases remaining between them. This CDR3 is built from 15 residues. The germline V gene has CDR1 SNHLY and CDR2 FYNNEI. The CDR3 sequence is CASSENWGSNYGYTF. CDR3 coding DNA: TGTGCCAGCAGTGAAAACTGGGGATCTAACTATGGCTACACCTTC.